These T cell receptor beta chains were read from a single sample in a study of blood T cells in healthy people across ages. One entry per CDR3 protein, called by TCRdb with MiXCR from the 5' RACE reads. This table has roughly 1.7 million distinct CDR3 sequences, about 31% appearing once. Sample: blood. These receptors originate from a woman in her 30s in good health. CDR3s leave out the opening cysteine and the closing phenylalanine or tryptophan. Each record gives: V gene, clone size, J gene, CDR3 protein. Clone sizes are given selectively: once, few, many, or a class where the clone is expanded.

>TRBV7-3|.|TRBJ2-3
ASSFFGTTDTQY
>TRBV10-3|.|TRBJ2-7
ASESTRPVSYEQY
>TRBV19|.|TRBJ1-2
ASSTYVRDSRAGGYT
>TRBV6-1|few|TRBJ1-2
ASSERESSYGYT
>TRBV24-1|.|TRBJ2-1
ATSDSGGNEQF
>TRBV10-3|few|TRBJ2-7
AISDGLNRAGRSYEQY
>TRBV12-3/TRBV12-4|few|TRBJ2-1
ASRHSGNEQF
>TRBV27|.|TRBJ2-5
ASSFTLAGQETQY
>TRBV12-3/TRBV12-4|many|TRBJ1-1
ASSATGGTEAF
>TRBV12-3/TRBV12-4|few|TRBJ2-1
ASRPTLFNAYNEQF
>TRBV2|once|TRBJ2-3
ASSEFLTGSTDMQY
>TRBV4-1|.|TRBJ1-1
ASSQFAASTLNTEAF
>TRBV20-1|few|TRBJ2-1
SARDHSMSSYNEQF
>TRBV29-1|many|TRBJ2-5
SVGQGPETQY
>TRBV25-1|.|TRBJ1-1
ASSEPGQGNTEAF
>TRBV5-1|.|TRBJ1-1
ASSWTGDGMNTEAF
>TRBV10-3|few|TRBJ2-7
AISESTQGQGYEQY
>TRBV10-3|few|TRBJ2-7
AIRKMGGGLEQY
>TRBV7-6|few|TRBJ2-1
ASSYDHEQF
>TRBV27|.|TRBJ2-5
ASSFLRWEQY
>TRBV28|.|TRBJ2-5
ASSLLAGGHQTQY
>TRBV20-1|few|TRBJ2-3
SAYGLAGVDTQY
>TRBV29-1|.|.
SVGTSEGSIYEQY
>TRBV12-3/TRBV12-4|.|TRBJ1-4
ASSLPGEEEKLF
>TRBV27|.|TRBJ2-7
ASSLVDGRADAYEQY
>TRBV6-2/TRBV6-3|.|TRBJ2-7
ASSYSNPYEQY